This is a list of T cell receptor beta chains from one sample in a study of T-cell memory formation after mild COVID-19. TCRdb called the 5' RACE reads again in MiXCR, with one record for every CDR3 protein. The sample carries about 500,000 distinct CDR3 sequences, around 21% recorded once. Sequences were obtained from PBMCs or a T cell subset sorted from them (not recorded which). Receptor source: an adult woman who had mild COVID-19 (a few samples of this study predate the infection). Cell type and time point are not known. Each CDR3 is given with its conserved first and last residue. A D gene is named only where the DNA matches it firmly. Clone size, where shown, is once, few, many, or a class for clones that have expanded.

CDR3aa	CDR3nt	v_gene	j_gene	d_gene	abundance
CASSNRNSPLHF	TGTGCCAGCAGCAATAGAAATTCACCCCTCCACTTT	TRBV9	TRBJ1-6	.	.
CASKLGVEPQHF	TGTGCCAGCAAGTTAGGGGTTGAGCCCCAGCATTTT	TRBV6-1	TRBJ1-5	.	.
CASSLGPDGSYEQYF	TGTGCCAGCAGCTTGGGCCCGGACGGCTCCTACGAGCAGTACTTC	TRBV5-5	TRBJ2-7	.	.
CASSPMKGGVKTQYF	TGTGCCAGCAGTCCCATGAAGGGTGGAGTCAAGACCCAGTACTTC	TRBV6-5	TRBJ2-5	.	few
CASSSGSILFGEQFF	TGTGCCAGCAGTTCCGGGTCGATACTATTCGGTGAGCAGTTCTTC	TRBV12-3/TRBV12-4	TRBJ2-1	.	.
CASGLAAAYNEQFF	TGTGCCAGCGGTTTAGCGGCCGCTTACAATGAGCAGTTCTTC	TRBV12-3/TRBV12-4	TRBJ2-1	.	.
CATSDFTGSAGSGANVLTF	TGTGCCACCAGTGATTTCACCGGGTCCGCCGGCTCTGGGGCCAACGTCCTGACTTTC	TRBV24-1	TRBJ2-6	.	few
CASSQEVVMGQGGQPQHF	TGCGCCAGCAGCCAAGAAGTGGTTATGGGACAGGGAGGCCAGCCCCAGCATTTT	TRBV4-1	TRBJ1-5	TRBD1	.
CASSPGLAGVTDTQYF	TGTGCCAGCAGCCCGGGACTAGCGGGGGTCACAGATACGCAGTATTTT	TRBV4-2	TRBJ2-3	TRBD2	many
CASSLKGGGNIQYF	TGTGCCAGCAGTCTAAAGGGGGGAGGGAACATTCAGTACTTC	TRBV12-3/TRBV12-4	TRBJ2-4	.	.
CASGSGLAGGTDTQYF	TGTGCTAGTGGTTCCGGACTAGCTGGAGGCACAGATACGCAGTATTTT	TRBV12-5	TRBJ2-3	TRBD2	few
CASSLWDRSTDTQYF	TGCGCCAGCAGCTTGTGGGACAGGAGCACAGATACGCAGTATTTT	TRBV5-1	TRBJ2-3	TRBD1	.
CASSEIGLAGGLRGDTQYF	TGTGCCAGCAGCGAAATTGGACTAGCGGGAGGGCTTCGGGGAGATACGCAGTATTTT	TRBV7-9	TRBJ2-3	TRBD2	few
CASSQGVSGTQYF	TGTGCCAGCAGCCAAGGGGTCTCGGGGACCCAGTACTTC	TRBV7-2	TRBJ2-5	.	many
CASSSPGLAGETQYF	TGTGCCAGCAGCTCGCCTGGACTAGCGGGGGAGACCCAGTACTTC	TRBV5-5	TRBJ2-5	TRBD2	.
CASSLLDFLGETQYF	TGTGCCAGCAGCTTATTGGATTTCCTGGGAGAGACCCAGTACTTC	TRBV7-9	TRBJ2-5	.	.
CAISYGGVAEAFF	TGTGCCATCTCTTATGGCGGGGTAGCTGAAGCTTTCTTT	TRBV12-3/TRBV12-4	TRBJ1-1	.	.
CASSVTNEQFF	TGTGCCAGCAGCGTTACCAATGAGCAGTTCTTC	TRBV9	TRBJ2-1	.	few
CASSSENTGELFF	TGTGCCAGCAGTTCAGAAAACACCGGGGAGCTGTTTTTT	TRBV7-9	TRBJ2-2	.	many
CASSVALLLTGGGYTF	TGTGCCAGCAGCGTAGCCCTTCTTCTAACAGGGGGTGGCTACACCTTC	TRBV9	TRBJ1-2	TRBD1	.
CASSHIYSGANVLTF	TGTGCCAGCAGTCATATCTATAGTGGGGCCAACGTCCTGACTTTC	TRBV6-5	TRBJ2-6	.	.
CASSSRTVHTDTQYF	TGTGCCAGCAGTTCCAGGACAGTGCACACAGATACGCAGTATTTT	TRBV7-2	TRBJ2-3	.	.
CASSNTLDRGGYNEQFF	TGTGCCAGTAGTAATACCCTGGACAGGGGTGGTTACAATGAGCAGTTCTTC	TRBV19	TRBJ2-1	TRBD1	.
CASSLVPDTVFQETQYF	TGTGCCAGCAGCTTAGTACCAGACACGGTATTCCAAGAGACCCAGTACTTC	TRBV7-8	TRBJ2-5	.	.
CASSSVRKETQYF	TGCGCCAGCAGCTCCGTGCGGAAAGAGACCCAGTACTTC	TRBV5-1	TRBJ2-5	.	many
CASSYLRQGTQYF	TGTGCCAGCAGTTACCTCCGACAGGGGACGCAGTATTTT	TRBV6-5	TRBJ2-3	TRBD1	few
CASRHSPASFPNEQFF	TGTGCCAGCAGGCATTCCCCGGCTAGCTTTCCCAATGAGCAGTTCTTC	TRBV12-3/TRBV12-4	TRBJ2-1	.	.
CASSQVGLAGDYNEQFF	TGTGCCAGCAGCCAAGTAGGGCTAGCGGGAGATTACAATGAGCAGTTCTTC	TRBV4-2	TRBJ2-1	TRBD2	.
CASSSIPRGQETQYF	TGTGCCAGCAGCTCCATCCCTAGGGGGCAAGAGACCCAGTACTTC	TRBV7-9	TRBJ2-5	.	few
CASSLEVSAVAYEQYF	TGTGCCAGCAGCTTAGAGGTTTCGGCGGTAGCCTACGAGCAGTACTTC	TRBV7-2	TRBJ2-7	.	.
CASSLNPTGPVFSYEQYF	TGTGCCAGCAGCTTAAACCCCACGGGACCAGTTTTCTCCTACGAGCAGTACTTC	TRBV11-2	TRBJ2-7	.	few
CASSLRVDGGYTF	TGTGCCAGCAGCTTACGGGTCGACGGTGGCTACACCTTC	TRBV5-5	TRBJ1-2	.	.
CSVDKWTSGFSYEQYF	TGCAGCGTCGATAAGTGGACTAGCGGGTTCTCCTACGAGCAGTACTTC	TRBV29-1	TRBJ2-7	TRBD2	.
CSARGNPYNEQFF	TGCAGTGCTAGGGGGAACCCCTACAATGAGCAGTTCTTC	TRBV20-1	TRBJ2-1	.	.
CASSLREAYNEQFF	TGTGCCAGCAGTCTAAGAGAGGCCTACAATGAGCAGTTCTTC	TRBV12-3/TRBV12-4	TRBJ2-1	.	.
CASMDRVYGYTF	TGTGCCAGCATGGACAGGGTTTATGGCTACACCTTC	TRBV27	TRBJ1-2	TRBD1	.
CASQRTSGGHHEQFF	TGTGCCAGCCAAAGGACTAGCGGGGGGCATCATGAGCAGTTCTTC	TRBV6-2/TRBV6-3	TRBJ2-1	TRBD2	few
CSARLVNEQFF	TGCAGTGCGCGACTAGTTAATGAGCAGTTCTTC	TRBV20-1	TRBJ2-1	.	once
CASSLRDSYNEQFF	TGCGCCAGCAGCCTCCGGGACTCCTACAATGAGCAGTTCTTC	TRBV5-1	TRBJ2-1	.	few
CASSLAGTGVGYTF	TGCGCCAGCAGCTTGGCCGGGACAGGGGTCGGCTACACCTTC	TRBV5-1	TRBJ1-2	TRBD1	many
CASSATGTGGGEQFF	TGTGCCAGCAGTGCCACCGGGACAGGGGGCGGTGAGCAGTTCTTC	TRBV6-2/TRBV6-3	TRBJ2-1	TRBD1	.
CATSSKRGGQPQHF	TGTGCCACCAGCAGCAAAAGGGGGGGTCAGCCCCAGCATTTT	TRBV15	TRBJ1-5	.	few
CASSFDRVTDTQYF	TGTGCCAGCAGCTTCGACAGGGTAACAGATACGCAGTATTTT	TRBV5-6	TRBJ2-3	TRBD1	few
CASSVVMGKPPEAFF	TGTGCCAGCAGCGTAGTCATGGGGAAGCCGCCTGAAGCTTTCTTT	TRBV9	TRBJ1-1	.	.
CASSKGRSGNTIYF	TGTGCCAGCAGCAAAGGGCGGTCTGGAAACACCATATATTTT	TRBV6-7	TRBJ1-3	.	once
CASSLDGGTSGRAPSVYEQYF	TGCGCCAGCAGCTTGGATGGGGGCACTAGCGGGAGGGCCCCCTCTGTGTACGAGCAGTACTTC	TRBV5-1	TRBJ2-7	TRBD2	.
CASSPAGGGYEQYF	TGTGCCAGCAGCCCGGCGGGAGGTGGGTACGAGCAGTACTTC	TRBV14	TRBJ2-7	TRBD2	many
CATSRDREGTKNIQYF	TGTGCCACCAGCAGAGATCGAGAGGGGACCAAAAACATTCAGTACTTC	TRBV15	TRBJ2-4	.	.
CASSFWTGYNTGELFF	TGTGCCAGCAGTTTCTGGACAGGGTACAACACCGGGGAGCTGTTTTTT	TRBV6-6	TRBJ2-2	TRBD1	few
CASSPGQGSWANVLTF	TGTGCCAGCTCACCGGGACAGGGGTCGTGGGCCAACGTCCTGACTTTC	TRBV18	TRBJ2-6	TRBD1	many
CAASGGETQYF	TGTGCCGCCTCCGGGGGGGAGACCCAGTACTTC	TRBV24-1	TRBJ2-5	TRBD2	few
CAIRTSGTYQETQYF	TGTGCCATCAGAACTAGCGGGACGTACCAAGAGACCCAGTACTTC	TRBV10-3	TRBJ2-5	TRBD2	.
CSARGDRDRFYSYEQYF	TGCAGTGCTAGAGGAGACAGGGACAGGTTTTACTCCTACGAGCAGTACTTC	TRBV20-1	TRBJ2-7	TRBD1	few
CASSLPPGGYTF	TGTGCCAGCAGTTTACCACCTGGTGGCTACACCTTC	TRBV12-3/TRBV12-4	TRBJ1-2	.	.
CAKTRQGSTDTQYF	TGTGCCAAAACTCGACAGGGGAGCACAGATACGCAGTATTTT	TRBV2	TRBJ2-3	TRBD1	.